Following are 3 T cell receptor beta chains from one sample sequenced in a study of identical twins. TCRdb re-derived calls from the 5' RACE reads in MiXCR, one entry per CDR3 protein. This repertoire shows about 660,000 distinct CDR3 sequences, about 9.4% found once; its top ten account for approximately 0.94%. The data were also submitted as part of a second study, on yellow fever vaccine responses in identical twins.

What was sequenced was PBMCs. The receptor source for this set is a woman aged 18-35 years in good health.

The CDR3 DNA is TGTGCCAGCAGCCAAGGCCCGGGGACAGATACGCAGTATTTT. Translation gives CASSQGPGTDTQYF. The chain uses TRBV3-1 and TRBJ2-3; a possible D gene is TRBD2 (5 bases). V was trimmed by 1 base and J by 3 bases, leaving 8 bases between them. The germline V gene encodes CDR1 LGHDT and CDR2 YNNKEL (reference sequence). The CDR3 runs to 14 residues.

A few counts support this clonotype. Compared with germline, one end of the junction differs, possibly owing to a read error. For the CDR3, the DNA is TGTGCCACCAGTGACCGCCGGGGAGCGGGAAACCAGGCGTTC. Translating it yields CATSDRRGAGNQAF. The chain joins TRBV24-1 to TRBJ2-1, with 7 bases identical to TRBD2. Per the germline V gene, CDR1 is KGHDR and CDR2 is SFDVKD. The CDR3 has 14 amino acids.

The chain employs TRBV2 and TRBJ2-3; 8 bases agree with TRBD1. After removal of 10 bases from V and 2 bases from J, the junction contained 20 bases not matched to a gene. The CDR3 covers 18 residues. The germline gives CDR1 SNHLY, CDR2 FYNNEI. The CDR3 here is CAISPAREGQASTDTQYF. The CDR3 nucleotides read TGTGCCATCAGCCCGGCCCGAGAGGGACAGGCCTCCACAGATACGCAGTATTTT. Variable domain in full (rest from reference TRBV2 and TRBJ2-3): EPEVTQTPSHQVTQMGQEVILRCVPISNHLYFYWYRQILGQKVEFLVSFYNNEISEKSEIFDDQFSVERPDGSNFTLKIRSTKLEDSAMYFCAISPAREGQASTDTQYFGPGTRLTVL.